Listed here is a single T cell receptor (beta chain). These data belong to a study of OX40 agonist ivuxolimab in advanced cancers. About the research overall: Across the patients, intravenous ivuxolimab was delivered every 2 weeks at 0.01 to 10 mg/kg.

This table comes from immunoSEQ multiplex PCR, and its TCRdb copy is limited to in-frame clones, with some not included. The sample includes tens of thousands of clones, 80% to 90% seen only once; the top ten take roughly 25%. The sample was CD4+ or CD8+ T cells sorted from blood, taken in a trial of the OX40 agonist ivuxolimab. This TCR derives from an adult with an advanced solid tumor such as melanoma, head and neck, liver or kidney cancer.

CDR3 region: CASSLAPGTSGDYEQYF. CDR3 coding DNA: TGTGCCAGCAGCTTAGCCCCAGGGACTAGCGGGGATTACGAGCAGTACTTC. The rearrangement joins TRBV7-2 to TRBJ2-7; 13 nucleotides match TRBD2. V dropped 0 bases and J dropped 4; count of bases not matched to a gene: 6. Germline-derived CDR1 and CDR2 are SGHTA and FQGNSA. CDR3 length equals 17 residues. The whole variable domain, remainder taken from reference TRBV7-2 and TRBJ2-7, is GAGVSQSPSNKVTEKGKDVELRCDPISGHTALYWYRQSLGQGLEFLIYFQGNSAPDKSGLPSDRFSAERTGGSVSTLTIQRTQQEDSAVYLCASSLAPGTSGDYEQYFGPGTRLTVT.